One sample yielded the 27 T cell receptor beta chains listed below, sequenced in a study of blood T cell repertoires in COVID-19. Data came from immunoSEQ multiplex PCR; TCRdb stores just in-frame clones and leaves some out. The repertoire consists of roughly 76,000 clones, with about 92% occurring once and the leading ten covering about 1.5%. Input material: peripheral blood. The source of these receptors is a man aged 50 to 60 with acute or convalescent COVID-19.

J is TRBJ2-3 and V is TRBV11-2; weak D call: TRBD1 (5 bases). Germline assignment: CDR1 SGHAT and CDR2 FQNNGV. The V end was cut by 0 bases, the J end by 5 bases, with 15 bases between. This CDR3 is built from 16 residues. The CDR3 nucleotides read TGTGCCAGCAGCTTAGATGGTCAGGGCCCTCGAGATACGCAGTATTTT. It translates to CASSLDGQGPRDTQYF.

This clone was counted a single time. The rearrangement joins TRBV7-2 to TRBJ2-2; 9 bases are a match to TRBD2. V lost 8 bases to trimming and J lost 5 bases; unmatched junction nucleotides: 6. Germline CDR1 is SGHTA and CDR2 is FQGNSA. The CDR3 sequence is 14 residues long. The CDR3 loop reads CASGGTSRTGELFF. CDR3 nucleotide sequence: TGTGCCAGCGGAGGGACTAGCAGAACCGGGGAGCTGTTTTTT.

The V gene is TRBV28, the J gene TRBJ1-5; D uncertain. The V end lost 7 bases, the J end lost 3 bases, and 10 bases lay between the germline ends. Germline V gene lookup returns CDR1 MDHEN and CDR2 SYDVKM. This CDR3 has 13 residues. In DNA form, the CDR3 reads TGTGCCAGCATTTCCGGTTACAATCAGCCCCAGCATTTT. Residues: CASISGYNQPQHF.

The rearrangement uses TRBV10-3 and TRBJ2-7; 8 nucleotides line up with TRBD1. The V gene's germline CDR1 is ENHRY and CDR2 SYGVKD. Trimming removed 0 bases from V and 0 bases from J; junction bases left unmatched: 4. There are 16 residues in the CDR3. CDR3 region: CAISESGTGSSYEQYF. The CDR3 bases are TGTGCCATCAGTGAGTCTGGGACAGGTAGCTCCTACGAGCAGTACTTC.

This clone showed up just a few times. The chain couples TRBV30 to TRBJ2-2; D not certain. The CDR3 extends over 13 amino acids. V was clipped by 1 base and J by 6 bases, with 9 bases between them. In germline, CDR1 is GTSNPN, CDR2 SVGIG (reference sequence). CDR3 nucleotide sequence: TGTGCCTGGAGTGCTTATCAGGCCGGGGAGCTGTTTTTT. It yields the protein CAWSAYQAGELFF.

This chain joins TRBV15 and TRBJ1-4; maybe TRBD1 (5 bases). CDR3 length: 16 amino acids. With 3 bases removed from V and 0 bases from J, the gap between germline ends came to 11 bases. Per the germline V gene, CDR1 is LNHNV and CDR2 is YYDKDF (reference sequence). CDR3 coding DNA: TGTGCCACCAGCAGTGGACACCTTGCAACTAATGAAAAACTGTTTTTT. It is translated as CATSSGHLATNEKLFF.

V usage is TRBV5-6 and J usage is TRBJ2-5; D is perhaps TRBD1 (6 bases). Trimming took 3 bases from V and 2 from J, leaving 14 bases between them. Germline V gene lookup returns CDR1 SGHDT and CDR2 YYEEEE. The CDR3 totals 15 residues. The CDR3 loop is CASSWGTNAQETQYF. The DNA for the CDR3 is TGTGCCAGCAGCTGGGGGACAAATGCGCAAGAGACCCAGTACTTC.

The rearrangement links TRBV5-1 to TRBJ2-5, with 13 bases that match TRBD2. The CDR3 has 15 residues. Per the germline V gene, CDR1 is SGHRS and CDR2 is YFSETQ. V shed 4 bases and J 4 bases; nucleotides not matched to a gene: 4. The CDR3 protein is CASSGGLAGSETQYF. CDR3 coding DNA: TGCGCCAGCAGCGGGGGACTAGCGGGGTCAGAGACCCAGTACTTC.

This rearrangement joins TRBV18 to TRBJ2-5; perhaps TRBD1 as D (6 bases). The V and J ends lost 5 bases and 5 bases respectively, with 15 bases between them. This CDR3 contains 14 residues. Germline V gene lookup returns CDR1 KGHSH and CDR2 LQKENI. Here the CDR3 DNA reads TGTGCCAGCTCAGAGACAGGCCTCGGGGAGACCCAGTACTTC. Protein: CASSETGLGETQYF.

The rearrangement uses TRBV18 and TRBJ2-1; 9 bases map to TRBD2. Per the germline V gene, CDR1 is KGHSH and CDR2 is LQKENI. This CDR3 is 15 amino acids long. V was pared by 4 bases and J by 4 bases, with 5 bases of the junction left unmatched. CDR3 sequence reads: CASSRLSGGYNEQFF. The CDR3, as DNA: TGTGCCAGCTCACGTCTCAGCGGGGGGTACAATGAGCAGTTCTTC.

The chain links TRBV5-4 to TRBJ2-5; 11 bases line up with TRBD2. CDR1 and CDR2 from the germline V gene are SGHNT and YYREEE (reference sequence). With V trimmed by 3 bases and J by 5 bases, 12 bases remained unmatched. CDR3 length equals 17 residues. CDR3: CASSSFTLAGGGETQYF. CDR3 coding DNA: TGTGCCAGCAGCTCTTTCACGCTAGCGGGGGGTGGGGAGACCCAGTACTTC. The whole variable domain, remainder taken from reference TRBV5-4 and TRBJ2-5, is ETGVTQSPTHLIKTRGQQVTLRCSSQSGHNTVSWYQQALGQGPQFIFQYYREEENGRGNFPPRFSGLQFPNYSSELNVNALELDDSALYLCASSSFTLAGGGETQYFGPGTRLLVL.

This clone showed up just a few times. The rearrangement links TRBV5-1 to TRBJ2-5; possibly TRBD1 for D (5 bases). This CDR3 comprises 15 residues. Germline-derived CDR1 and CDR2 are SGHRS and YFSETQ. V was clipped by 2 bases and J by 4 bases, with 15 bases between them. This chain's CDR3 is CASSLAGQRGETQYF. As DNA, the CDR3 is TGCGCCAGCAGCTTAGCTGGACAAAGAGGAGAGACCCAGTACTTC. Based on the CDR3 plus reference TRBV5-1 and TRBJ2-5, the full variable domain is KAGVTQTPRYLIKTRGQQVTLSCSPISGHRSVSWYQQTPGQGLQFLFEYFSETQRNKGNFPGRFSGRQFSNSRSEMNVSTLELGDSALYLCASSLAGQRGETQYFGPGTRLLVL.

V gene TRBV28 combines with J gene TRBJ1-5; D unclear. This CDR3 is 15 amino acids long. Trimming removed 7 bases at V and 0 bases at J, with 13 bases between. Germline assignment: CDR1 MDHEN and CDR2 SYDVKM. CDR3 amino acids: CASNPFFNSNQPQHF. CDR3 DNA sequence: TGTGCCAGCAATCCGTTTTTTAATAGCAATCAGCCCCAGCATTTT.

The chain uses TRBV11-2 and TRBJ1-1; 10 bases agree with TRBD1. CDR3 length: 17 residues. Germline CDR1 SGHAT, CDR2 FQNNGV. Trimming took 5 bases from V and 3 from J; bases not matched to a gene: 12. The CDR3 protein is CASSQGWDRGYDTEAFF. In DNA form, the CDR3 reads TGTGCCAGCAGCCAGGGATGGGACAGGGGATACGACACTGAAGCTTTCTTT.

This rearrangement joins TRBV19 to TRBJ2-7, with D maybe TRBD2 (5 bases). The CDR3 has 11 residues. The germline CDR1 and CDR2 sequences are LNHDA and SQIVND (reference sequence). The V and J ends lost 11 bases and 7 bases respectively, with 15 bases between them. CDR3 region: CALVLREEQYF. DNA for the CDR3: TGTGCCCTAGTATTGAGGGAGGAGCAGTACTTC.

The table lists this clone with a few counts. The gene calls are TRBV5-1 and TRBJ2-3; 10 bases agree with TRBD1. The CDR3 is made up of 14 amino acids. V trimming: 3 bases; J trimming: 5 bases; junction bases outside the gene matches: 3. Germline CDR1 and CDR2: SGHRS and YFSETQ. The CDR3 reads CASSSGQGKDTQYF. CDR3 DNA sequence: TGCGCCAGCAGCTCGGGACAGGGGAAAGATACGCAGTATTTT.

This clone was recorded once. V usage is TRBV5-1 and J usage is TRBJ2-6; 7 bases fit TRBD1. The length of the CDR3 is 16 residues. Germline V gives CDR1 SGHRS, CDR2 YFSETQ. With 3 bases clipped from V and 0 bases from J, the junction kept 3 bases outside the gene matches. In DNA form, the CDR3 reads TGCGCCAGCAGCTCGGGACAGCTCTCTGGGGCCAACGTCCTGACTTTC. Translating gives CASSSGQLSGANVLTF.

A note on this clone: The limits of the CDR3 on the DNA are not certain, so only TCRdb's listed CDR3 is given. This chain connects TRBV4-3 to TRBJ1-4. The CDR3 is 16 amino acids long, termini counted. Germline V CDR1 and CDR2: LGHNA, YSLEER. The CDR3 sequence: CASSQDWNPTGKTVFF.

This chain uses TRBV6-4 with TRBJ2-7, with D tentatively TRBD2 (6 bases). The CDR3 is 16 amino acids. Looked up from germline, CDR1 is MRHNA and CDR2 is SNTAGT. Trimming took 7 bases from V and 1 from J, leaving 20 bases between them. The CDR3 sequence: CASTQGRPRLSYEQYV. In nucleotides, the CDR3 is TGTGCCAGCACCCAAGGGAGGCCCCGACTTTCCTACGAGCAGTACGTC.

The rearrangement joins TRBV24-1 to TRBJ1-1; TRBD1 matches at 7 bases. CDR3 length: 17 amino acids. Germline assignment: CDR1 KGHDR and CDR2 SFDVKD. J lost 1 base, V lost 5 bases, and 12 bases had no gene match. In DNA form, the CDR3 reads TGTGCCACCAGTGCCCCCAACCCCCGGACAGGGAACACTGAAGCTTTCTTT. Translating gives CATSAPNPRTGNTEAFF.

J is TRBJ2-2 and V is TRBV15; D perhaps matches TRBD1 (5 bases). CDR3 length equals 15 residues. Germline V gene data show CDR1 as LNHNV and CDR2 as YYDKDF (reference sequence). V was shortened by 4 bases and J by 0 bases, with 9 bases between the two germline ends. CDR3 loop: CATSTRQTNTGELFF. Written as DNA, the CDR3 is TGTGCCACCAGCACCCGACAGACGAACACCGGGGAGCTGTTTTTT.

CDR3 region: CASRRQVQEKLFF. CDR3 bases: TGTGCCAGCAGAAGACAGGTTCAGGAAAAACTGTTTTTT. This sequence joins TRBV25-1 and TRBJ1-4; a weak D match, TRBD1 (6 bases). Germline assignment: CDR1 MGHDK and CDR2 SYGVNS. The CDR3 totals 13 residues. V lost 6 bases to trimming and J lost 8 bases, with 13 bases between them.

The genes are TRBV10-3 and TRBJ1-2; TRBD1 aligns across 10 bases. CDR1 ENHRY and CDR2 SYGVKD come from the germline V gene. V dropped 3 bases and J dropped 8; count of bases not matched to a gene: 9. The CDR3 consists of 15 residues. The CDR3 protein is CAISDRDRGSRGYTF. The CDR3 bases are TGTGCCATCAGTGACCGGGACAGGGGATCTCGGGGCTACACCTTC.

The rearrangement joins TRBV6-6 to TRBJ2-7, with 10 positions matching TRBD2. With V trimmed by 6 bases and J by 3 bases, 8 bases remained unmatched. This CDR3 is 15 amino acids long. Germline V gene data show CDR1 as MNHNY and CDR2 as SVGAGI (reference sequence). DNA for the CDR3: TGTGCCAGCAGCCCTCCTAGCGGGAGTATCTACGAGCAGTACTTC. Translated: CASSPPSGSIYEQYF.

The chain uses TRBV6-2 or TRBV6-3 and TRBJ2-7; 8 bases agree with TRBD1. The trim removed 7 bases at V and 3 bases at J, leaving 11 bases unmatched. CDR3 length: 15 residues. CDR1 is MNHEY, CDR2 SVGEGT, per germline. CDR3 in amino acids: CASTPGQGPNYEQYV. The CDR3 nucleotides read TGTGCCAGCACCCCCGGACAGGGCCCCAACTACGAGCAGTACGTC.

The chain recombines TRBV6-5 with TRBJ1-2; D unresolved. Per germline, CDR1 MNHEY and CDR2 SVGAGI. Trimming took off 6 bases at V and 5 bases at J, with 19 bases between the two ends. The CDR3 runs 15 residues. CDR3 DNA: TGTGCCAGCAGCCCGGGGTCGGCAGTCCGATATGGCTACACCTTC. Encoded protein: CASSPGSAVRYGYTF.

The chain is built from TRBV6-2 or TRBV6-3 and TRBJ2-5, with 11 bases that match TRBD2. Germline V gene sequence: CDR1 MNHEY, CDR2 SVGEGT. V trimming: 3 bases; J trimming: 2 bases; junction bases outside the gene matches: 11. The CDR3 covers 18 residues. The CDR3 here is CASSYSRLAGGEQETQYF. As DNA, the CDR3 is TGTGCCAGCAGTTATAGCCGGCTAGCGGGGGGAGAACAAGAGACCCAGTACTTC.